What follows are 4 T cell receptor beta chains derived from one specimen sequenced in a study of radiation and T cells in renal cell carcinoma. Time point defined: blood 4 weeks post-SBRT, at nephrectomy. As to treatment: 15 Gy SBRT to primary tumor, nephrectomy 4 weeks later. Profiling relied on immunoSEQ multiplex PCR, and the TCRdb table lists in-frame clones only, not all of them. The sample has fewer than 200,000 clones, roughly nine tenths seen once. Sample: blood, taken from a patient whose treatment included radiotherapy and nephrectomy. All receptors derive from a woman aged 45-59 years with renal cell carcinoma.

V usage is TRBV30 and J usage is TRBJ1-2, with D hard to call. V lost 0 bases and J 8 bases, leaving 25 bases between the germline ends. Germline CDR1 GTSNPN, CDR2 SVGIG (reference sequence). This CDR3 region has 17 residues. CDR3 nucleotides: TGTGCCTGGAGTGTGACGATTTCGTTATTAATGGGCGACGGCTACACCTTC. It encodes CAWSVTISLLMGDGYTF.

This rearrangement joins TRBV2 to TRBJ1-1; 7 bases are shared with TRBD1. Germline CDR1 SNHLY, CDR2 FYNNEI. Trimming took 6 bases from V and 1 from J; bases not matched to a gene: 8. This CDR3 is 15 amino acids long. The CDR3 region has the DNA TGTGCCAGCAGGGATTCCGGGACAGCGAACACTGAAGCTTTCTTT. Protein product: CASRDSGTANTEAFF.

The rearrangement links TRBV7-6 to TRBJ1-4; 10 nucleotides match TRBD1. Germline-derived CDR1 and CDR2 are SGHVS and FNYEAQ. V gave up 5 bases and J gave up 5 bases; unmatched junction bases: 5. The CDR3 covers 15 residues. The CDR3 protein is CASSPRQGANEKLFF. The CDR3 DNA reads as TGTGCCAGCAGCCCAAGACAGGGGGCAAATGAAAAACTGTTTTTT.

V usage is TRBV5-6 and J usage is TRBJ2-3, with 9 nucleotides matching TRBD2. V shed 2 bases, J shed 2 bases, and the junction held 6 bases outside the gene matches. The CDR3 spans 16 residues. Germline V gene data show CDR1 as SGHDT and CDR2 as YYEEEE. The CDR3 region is CASSFRVAGVTDTQYF. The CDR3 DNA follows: TGTGCCAGCAGCTTCCGGGTAGCGGGGGTCACAGATACGCAGTATTTT.